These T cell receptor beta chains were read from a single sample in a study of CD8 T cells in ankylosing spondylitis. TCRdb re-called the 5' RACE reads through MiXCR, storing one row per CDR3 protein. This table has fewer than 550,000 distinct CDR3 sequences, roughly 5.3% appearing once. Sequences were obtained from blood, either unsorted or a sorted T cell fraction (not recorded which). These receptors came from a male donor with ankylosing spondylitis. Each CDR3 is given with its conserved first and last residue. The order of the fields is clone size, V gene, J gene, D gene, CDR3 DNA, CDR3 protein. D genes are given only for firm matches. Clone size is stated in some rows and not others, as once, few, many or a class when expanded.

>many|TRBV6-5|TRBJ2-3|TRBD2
TGTGCCAGCAGTTACTGGTCAGCGGGGGGGACAGATACGCAGTATTTT
CASSYWSAGGTDTQYF
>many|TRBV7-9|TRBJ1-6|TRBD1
TGTGCCAGCAGCCCCGGGACAGATAATTCACCCCTCCACTTT
CASSPGTDNSPLHF
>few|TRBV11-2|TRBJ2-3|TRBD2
TGTGCCAGCAGCTTAGAGGCTAGCGGAAACACAGATACGCAGTATTTT
CASSLEASGNTDTQYF
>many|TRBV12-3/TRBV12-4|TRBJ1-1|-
TGTGCCAGCAGCCCCGTTGGCACTGAAGCTTTCTTT
CASSPVGTEAFF
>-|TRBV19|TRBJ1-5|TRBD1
TGTGCCAGTAGTGTCGGGACAGGGAGGTTTAGGAGCAATCAGCCCCAGCATTTT
CASSVGTGRFRSNQPQHF
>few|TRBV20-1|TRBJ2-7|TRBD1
TGCAGTGCTTGGGGCCCCACAGGGGGCGGCGACGAGCAGTACTTC
CSAWGPTGGGDEQYF
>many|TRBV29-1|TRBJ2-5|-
TGCAGCGTTGACCCGAAAGAGACCCAGTACTTC
CSVDPKETQYF
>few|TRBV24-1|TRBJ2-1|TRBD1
TGTGCCACCAGTAGGAGGGACAGGGGGCGGGATGAGCAGTTCTTC
CATSRRDRGRDEQFF
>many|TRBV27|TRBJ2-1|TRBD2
TGTGCCAGCAGTTTATTGGGCCCCGGGACTAGCGGGAGGAATGAGCAGTTCTTC
CASSLLGPGTSGRNEQFF
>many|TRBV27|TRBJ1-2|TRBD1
TGTGCCAGCAGTTCCCCAATAAGACAGGGGGGGAACTATGGCTACACCTTC
CASSSPIRQGGNYGYTF
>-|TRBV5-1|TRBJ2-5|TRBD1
TGCGCCAGCAGATTTGGACAGGGAGAGACCCAGTACTTC
CASRFGQGETQYF
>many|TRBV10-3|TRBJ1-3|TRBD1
TGTGCCATCAGTCTTAGACAGGGAGACTCTGGAAACACCATATATTTT
CAISLRQGDSGNTIYF
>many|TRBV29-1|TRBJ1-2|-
TGCAGCGTTGTTGTAAGCTCAGGCTACACCTTC
CSVVVSSGYTF
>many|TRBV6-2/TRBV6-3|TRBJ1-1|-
TGTGCCAGCAGTTGGGACTTGGGTACTGAAGCTTTCTTT
CASSWDLGTEAFF
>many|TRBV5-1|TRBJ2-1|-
TGCGCCAGCAGCCACGACAACTCAGGGGAGCAGTTCTTC
CASSHDNSGEQFF
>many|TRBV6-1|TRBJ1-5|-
TGTGCCAGTGTGGAAGACTTTCCAAATCAGCCCCAGCATTTT
CASVEDFPNQPQHF
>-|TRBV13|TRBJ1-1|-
TGTGCCAGCAGCGCGGGGACATCGCTCATGAACACTGAAGCTTTCTTT
CASSAGTSLMNTEAFF
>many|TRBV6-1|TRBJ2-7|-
TGTGCCAGCCGTCCGGGGGGCAGAACATACGAGCAGTACTTC
CASRPGGRTYEQYF
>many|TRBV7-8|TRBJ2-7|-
TGTGCCAGCAGCTTCGAGACAGGTGACTACGAGCAGTACTTC
CASSFETGDYEQYF
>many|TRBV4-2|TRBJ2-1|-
TGTGCCAGCAGCCAAGATCGACTAGGTGGCAATGAGCAGTTCTTC
CASSQDRLGGNEQFF
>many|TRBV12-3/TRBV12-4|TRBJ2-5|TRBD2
TGTGCCAGCAGTCTTAGCGGGAGTCCAGAGACCCAGTACTTC
CASSLSGSPETQYF
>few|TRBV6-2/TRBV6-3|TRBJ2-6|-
TGTGCCAGCAGTTACCCGTCCGGGGCCAACGTCCTGACTTTC
CASSYPSGANVLTF
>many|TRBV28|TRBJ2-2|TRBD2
TGTGCCAGCAGTAGTACTAGCGGGAGGGTTCGGTACACCGGGGAGCTGTTTTTT
CASSSTSGRVRYTGELFF
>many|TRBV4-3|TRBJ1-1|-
TGCGCCAGCAGCCAAGATCCACGGCTTGGGGTGATGAACACTGAAGCTTTCTTT
CASSQDPRLGVMNTEAFF
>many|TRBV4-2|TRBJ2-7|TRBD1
TGTGCCAGCAGCTACGACAGGGGGTCCTACGAGCAGTACTTC
CASSYDRGSYEQYF
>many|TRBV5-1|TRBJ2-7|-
TGCGCCAGCAGCTTGGACAGATTATCGAACTACGAGCAGTACTTC
CASSLDRLSNYEQYF
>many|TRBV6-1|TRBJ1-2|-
TGTGCCAGCAGTGACCACATAAACTATGGCTACACCTTC
CASSDHINYGYTF
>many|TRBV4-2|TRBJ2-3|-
TGTGCCAGCAGCCAGGGACTCACGCCCACAGATACGCAGTATTTT
CASSQGLTPTDTQYF
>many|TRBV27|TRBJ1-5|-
TGTGCCAGCAGTTTATTGAAGGGGGGCAATCAGCCCCAGCATTTT
CASSLLKGGNQPQHF
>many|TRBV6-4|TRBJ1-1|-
TGTGCCAGCAGTGACAACTCCCTCGGGACTGAAGCTTTCTTT
CASSDNSLGTEAFF
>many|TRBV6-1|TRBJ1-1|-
TGTGCCAGCAGTGGGTACAGATTAGTAAACACTGAAGCTTTCTTT
CASSGYRLVNTEAFF
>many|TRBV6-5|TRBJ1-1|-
TGTGCCAGCAGTTTAGGGAAGGGCACTGAAGCTTTCTTT
CASSLGKGTEAFF
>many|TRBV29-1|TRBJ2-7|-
TGCAGCGCCCAAAAAGGGGGGCAGGACGAGCAGTACTTC
CSAQKGGQDEQYF
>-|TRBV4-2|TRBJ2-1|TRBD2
TGTGCCAGCAGCCAAGCGGGACTAGCGTCGAATGAGCAGTTCTTC
CASSQAGLASNEQFF
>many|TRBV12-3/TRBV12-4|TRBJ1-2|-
TGTGCCAGCAGGCTGGGGGCAGGAGGGTCCTATGGCTACACCTTC
CASRLGAGGSYGYTF
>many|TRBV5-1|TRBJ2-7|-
TGCGCCAGCAGCCTAAGGGACGGCGCCTACGAGCAGTACTTC
CASSLRDGAYEQYF
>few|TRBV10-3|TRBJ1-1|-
TGTGCCATCAGTGTCAAGGGAGATTACACTGAAGCTTTCTTT
CAISVKGDYTEAFF
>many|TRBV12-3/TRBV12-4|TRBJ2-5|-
TGTGCCAGCAGTTTAGTCCAGTTTCAAGAGACCCAGTACTTC
CASSLVQFQETQYF
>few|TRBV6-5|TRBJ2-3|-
TGTGCCAGCAGTTATGGGCCGGCGGGCAGCACAGATACGCAGTATTTT
CASSYGPAGSTDTQYF
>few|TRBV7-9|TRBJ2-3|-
TGTGCCAGCAGCTCCCGCGAGTGGGATACGCAGTATTTT
CASSSREWDTQYF
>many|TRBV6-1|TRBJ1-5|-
TGTGCCAGCAAGGAAGGGCAGGATCAGCCCCAGCATTTT
CASKEGQDQPQHF
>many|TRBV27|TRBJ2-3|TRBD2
TGTGCCAGCAGTTTATCGCGGGGGGAGGCGAGCCCAGATACGCAGTATTTT
CASSLSRGEASPDTQYF
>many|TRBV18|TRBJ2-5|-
TGTGCCAGCTCACCAACTCAGGGAGAGGGCCAGTACTTC
CASSPTQGEGQYF
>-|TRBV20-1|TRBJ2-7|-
TGCAGTGTAAGTGGTGGGGCCTTCTCCTACGAGCAGTACTTC
CSVSGGAFSYEQYF
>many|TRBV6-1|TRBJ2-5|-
TGTGCCAGCAGACGACGGTCGGGGGCGGGGGAGACCCAGTACTTC
CASRRRSGAGETQYF
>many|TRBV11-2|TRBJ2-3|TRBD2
TGTGCCAGCAGCCGAAGACTAGCGGGACCCACAGATACGCAGTATTTT
CASSRRLAGPTDTQYF
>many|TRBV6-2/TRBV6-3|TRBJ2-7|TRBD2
TGTGCCAGCAGTTACCTATCTAGCGGGAGCTACGAGCAGTACTTC
CASSYLSSGSYEQYF
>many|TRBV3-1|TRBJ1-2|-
TGTGCCAGCAGCCCGCGGGCAGACTATGGCTACACCTTC
CASSPRADYGYTF
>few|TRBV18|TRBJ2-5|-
TGTGCCAGCTCACCGACCGCCGGCAAAGAGACCCAGTACTTC
CASSPTAGKETQYF
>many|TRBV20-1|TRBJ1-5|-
TGCAGTGCTAGAGAAGGGGCCGGTCGGCAGCCCCAGCATTTT
CSAREGAGRQPQHF
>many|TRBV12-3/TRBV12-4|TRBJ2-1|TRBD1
TGTGCCAGCAGCACCGGGACAGGGGGCTTACATGAGCAGTTCTTC
CASSTGTGGLHEQFF
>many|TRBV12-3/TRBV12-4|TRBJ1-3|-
TGTGCCAGCTCATGGTCCGGAGGTGGAAACACCATATATTTT
CASSWSGGGNTIYF
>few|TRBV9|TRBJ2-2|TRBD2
TGTGCCAGCAGCGTAGCTGGGACTAGCGGGGCCCTGCACACCGGGGAGCTGTTTTTT
CASSVAGTSGALHTGELFF
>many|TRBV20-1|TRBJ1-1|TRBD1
TGCAGTGCTAGAGTGCCAGGGGGAACTGAAGCTTTCTTT
CSARVPGGTEAFF
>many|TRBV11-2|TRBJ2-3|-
TGTGCCAGCAGCTTGTGGGAGAGCACAGATACGCAGTATTTT
CASSLWESTDTQYF
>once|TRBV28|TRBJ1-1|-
TGTGCCAGCAGTTTAATTGCAGGGAGGTACTCTGAAGCTTTCTTT
CASSLIAGRYSEAFF
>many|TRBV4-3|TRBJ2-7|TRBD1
TGCGCCAGCAGCCAAGAAGAGACCGGACAGGGAGCCTTATACGAGCAGTACTTC
CASSQEETGQGALYEQYF
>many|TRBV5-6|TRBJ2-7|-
TGTGCCAGCAGCTGGTCCGAGCTCCAGGGCTACGAGCAGTACTTC
CASSWSELQGYEQYF